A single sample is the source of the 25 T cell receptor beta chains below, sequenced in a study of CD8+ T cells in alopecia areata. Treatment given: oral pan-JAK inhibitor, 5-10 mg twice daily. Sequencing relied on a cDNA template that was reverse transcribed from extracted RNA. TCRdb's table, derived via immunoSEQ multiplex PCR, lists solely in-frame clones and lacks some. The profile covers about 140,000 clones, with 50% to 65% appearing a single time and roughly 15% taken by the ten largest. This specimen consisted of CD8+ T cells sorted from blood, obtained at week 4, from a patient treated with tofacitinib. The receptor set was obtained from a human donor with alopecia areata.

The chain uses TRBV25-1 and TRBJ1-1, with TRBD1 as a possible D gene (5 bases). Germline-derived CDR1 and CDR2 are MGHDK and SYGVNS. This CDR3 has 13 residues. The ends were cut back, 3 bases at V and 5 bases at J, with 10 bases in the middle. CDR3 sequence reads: CASSEGVGTEAFF. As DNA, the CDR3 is TGTGCCAGCAGTGAGGGGGTAGGGACTGAAGCTTTCTTT. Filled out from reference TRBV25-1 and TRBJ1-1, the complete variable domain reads EADIYQTPRYLVIGTGKKITLECSQTMGHDKMYWYQQDPGMELHLIHYSYGVNSTEKGDLSSESTVSRIRTEHFPLTLESARPSHTSQYLCASSEGVGTEAFFGQGTRLTVV.

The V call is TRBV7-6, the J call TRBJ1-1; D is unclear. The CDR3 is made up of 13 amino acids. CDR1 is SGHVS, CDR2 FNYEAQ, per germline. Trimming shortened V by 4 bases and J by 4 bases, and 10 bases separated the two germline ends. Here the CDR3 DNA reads TGTGCCAGCAGCTCTGAATTGAGCACTGAAGCTTTCTTT. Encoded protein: CASSSELSTEAFF.

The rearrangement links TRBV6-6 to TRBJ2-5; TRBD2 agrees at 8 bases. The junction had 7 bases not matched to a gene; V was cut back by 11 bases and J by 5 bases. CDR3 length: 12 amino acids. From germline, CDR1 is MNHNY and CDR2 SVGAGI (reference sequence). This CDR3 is CASRGGGETQYF. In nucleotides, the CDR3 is TGTGCCTCCCGTGGCGGGGGGGAGACCCAGTACTTC.

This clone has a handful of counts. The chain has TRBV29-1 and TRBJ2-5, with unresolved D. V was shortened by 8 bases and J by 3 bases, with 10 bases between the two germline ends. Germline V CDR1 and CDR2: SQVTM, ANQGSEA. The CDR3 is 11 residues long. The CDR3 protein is CSLFWEETQYF. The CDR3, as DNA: TGCAGCTTATTCTGGGAAGAGACCCAGTACTTC.

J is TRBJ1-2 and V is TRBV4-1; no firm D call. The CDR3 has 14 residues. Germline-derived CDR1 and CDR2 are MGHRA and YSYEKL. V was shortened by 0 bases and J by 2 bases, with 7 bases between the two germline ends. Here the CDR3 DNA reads TGCGCCAGCAGCCAAGATCCGGGGAACTATGGCTACACCTTC. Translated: CASSQDPGNYGYTF.

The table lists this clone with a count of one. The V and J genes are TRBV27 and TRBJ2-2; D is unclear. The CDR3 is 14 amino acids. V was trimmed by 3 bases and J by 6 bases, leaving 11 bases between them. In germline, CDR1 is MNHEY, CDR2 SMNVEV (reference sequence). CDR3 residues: CASSFLTRAGELFF. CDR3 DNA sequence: TGTGCCAGCAGTTTTTTGACAAGGGCCGGGGAGCTGTTTTTT.

The CDR3 loop is CAWIPGRDRWNSPLHF. The CDR3 DNA follows: TGTGCCTGGATTCCCGGACGGGATCGATGGAATTCACCCCTCCACTTT. The chain uses TRBV30 and TRBJ1-6; D not resolved. The germline V and J ends were trimmed by 4 bases and 7 bases, with 20 bases remaining between them. Germline V gives CDR1 GTSNPN, CDR2 SVGIG (reference sequence). This CDR3 is 16 amino acids long.

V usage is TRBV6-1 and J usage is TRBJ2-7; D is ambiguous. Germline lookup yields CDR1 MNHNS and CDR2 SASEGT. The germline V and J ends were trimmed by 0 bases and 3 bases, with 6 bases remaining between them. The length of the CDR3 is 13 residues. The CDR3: CASSEAGDYEQYF. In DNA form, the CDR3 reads TGTGCCAGCAGTGAAGCTGGGGACTACGAGCAGTACTTC.

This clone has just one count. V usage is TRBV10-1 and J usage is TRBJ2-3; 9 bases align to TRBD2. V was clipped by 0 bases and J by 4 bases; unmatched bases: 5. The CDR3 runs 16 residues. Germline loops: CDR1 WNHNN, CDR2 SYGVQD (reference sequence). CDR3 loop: CASSESRRGGPDTQYF. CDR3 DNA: TGCGCCAGCAGTGAGTCTAGGCGGGGGGGCCCAGATACGCAGTATTTT.

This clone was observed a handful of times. For the CDR3, the DNA is TGTGCCAGCAGCTTAGCCCACGAGGGGGAGCAGTACTTC. Its translation is CASSLAHEGEQYF. The chain joins TRBV7-9 to TRBJ2-7; D is perhaps TRBD1 or TRBD2 (5 bases each). This CDR3 contains 13 residues. Trimming pared 0 bases from V and 7 bases from J, leaving 10 bases between. Germline CDR1 and CDR2: SEHNR and FQNEAQ (reference sequence).

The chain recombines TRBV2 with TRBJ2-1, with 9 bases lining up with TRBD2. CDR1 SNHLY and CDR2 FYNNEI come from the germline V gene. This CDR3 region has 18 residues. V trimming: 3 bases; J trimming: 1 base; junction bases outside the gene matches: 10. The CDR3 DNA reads TGTGCCAGCAGTGAGGCCCCTGGCGGGGGGGCATCCTACAATGAGCAGTTCTTC. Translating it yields CASSEAPGGGASYNEQFF. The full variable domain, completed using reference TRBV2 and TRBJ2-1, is EPEVTQTPSHQVTQMGQEVILRCVPISNHLYFYWYRQILGQKVEFLVSFYNNEISEKSEIFDDQFSVERPDGSNFTLKIRSTKLEDSAMYFCASSEAPGGGASYNEQFFGPGTRLTVL.

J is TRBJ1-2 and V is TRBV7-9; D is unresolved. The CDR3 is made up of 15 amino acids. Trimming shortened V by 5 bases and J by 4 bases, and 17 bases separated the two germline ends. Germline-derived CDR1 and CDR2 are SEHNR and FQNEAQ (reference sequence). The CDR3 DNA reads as TGTGCCAGCAGCGGCTGGCCCAAGGGAAGCTATGGCTACACCTTC. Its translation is CASSGWPKGSYGYTF.

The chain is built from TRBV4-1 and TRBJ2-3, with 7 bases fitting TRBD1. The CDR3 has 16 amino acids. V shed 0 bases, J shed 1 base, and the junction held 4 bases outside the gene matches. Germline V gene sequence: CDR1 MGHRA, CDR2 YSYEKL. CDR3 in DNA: TGCGCCAGCAGCCAAGACTCGGGACAGCGCACAGATACGCAGTATTTT. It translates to CASSQDSGQRTDTQYF.

CDR3 protein: CASSLGGEGTGELFF. The CDR3 DNA sequence: TGTGCCAGCAGCTTAGGCGGCGAGGGAACCGGGGAGCTGTTTTTT. J is TRBJ2-2 and V is TRBV13, with a tentative D call TRBD2 (5 bases). V dropped 0 bases and J dropped 5 bases, with 10 bases sitting between them. Germline-derived CDR1 and CDR2 are PRHDT and FYEKMQ (reference sequence). This CDR3 has 15 amino acids.

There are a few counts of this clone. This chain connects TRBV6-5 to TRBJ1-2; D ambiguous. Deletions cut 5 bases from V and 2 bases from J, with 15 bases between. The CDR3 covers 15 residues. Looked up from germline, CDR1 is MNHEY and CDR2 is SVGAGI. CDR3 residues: CASSPDFVPNYGYTF. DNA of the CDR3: TGTGCCAGCAGTCCCGACTTCGTCCCCAACTATGGCTACACCTTC.

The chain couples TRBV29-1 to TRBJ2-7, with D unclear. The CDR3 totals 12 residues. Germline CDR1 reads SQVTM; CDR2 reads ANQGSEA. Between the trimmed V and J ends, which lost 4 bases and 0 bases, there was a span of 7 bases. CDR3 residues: CSVVPNSYEQYF. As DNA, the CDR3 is TGCAGCGTTGTCCCCAACTCCTACGAGCAGTACTTC.

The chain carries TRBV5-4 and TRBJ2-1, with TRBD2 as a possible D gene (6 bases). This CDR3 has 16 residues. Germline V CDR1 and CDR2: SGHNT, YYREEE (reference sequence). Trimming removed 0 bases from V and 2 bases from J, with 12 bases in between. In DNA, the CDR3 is TGTGCCAGCAGCTTGGAGGAGGGACGGGCCTACAATGAGCAGTTCTTC. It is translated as CASSLEEGRAYNEQFF.

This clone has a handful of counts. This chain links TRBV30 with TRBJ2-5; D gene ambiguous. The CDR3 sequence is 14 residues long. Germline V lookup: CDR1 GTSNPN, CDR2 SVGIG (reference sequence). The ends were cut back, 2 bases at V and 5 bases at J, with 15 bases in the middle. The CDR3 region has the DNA TGTGCCTGGAGTCAGTCTAACGGGTGGGAGACCCAGTACTTC. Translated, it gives CAWSQSNGWETQYF.

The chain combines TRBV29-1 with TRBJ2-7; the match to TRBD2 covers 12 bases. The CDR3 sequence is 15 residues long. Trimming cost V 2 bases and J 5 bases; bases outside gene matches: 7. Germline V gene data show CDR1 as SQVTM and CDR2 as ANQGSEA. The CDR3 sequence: CSVEPSGGGTDEQYF. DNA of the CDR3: TGCAGCGTTGAACCTAGCGGGGGGGGTACAGACGAGCAGTACTTC.

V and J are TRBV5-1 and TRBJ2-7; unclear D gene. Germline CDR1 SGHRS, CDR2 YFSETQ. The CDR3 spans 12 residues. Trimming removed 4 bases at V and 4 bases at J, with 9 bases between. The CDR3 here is CASSVDLYEQYF. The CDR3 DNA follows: TGCGCCAGCAGCGTGGATCTTTACGAGCAGTACTTC.

The CDR3 reads CASSLNSGSYGYTF. The DNA of the CDR3 is TGTGCCAGCAGTTTAAATTCGGGGTCCTATGGCTACACCTTC. The V gene is TRBV27, the J gene TRBJ1-2; D gene unclear. Germline assignment: CDR1 MNHEY and CDR2 SMNVEV (reference sequence). The V end was cut by 2 bases, the J end by 4 bases, with 11 bases between. CDR3 length: 14 residues.

The CDR3 DNA sequence: TGTGCCAGCAGTGGGGGCAGGCAAGAGACCCAGTACTTC. Its translation is CASSGGRQETQYF. The genes are TRBV6-1 and TRBJ2-5; TRBD1 is a possible D gene (5 bases). V gave up 4 bases and J gave up 2 bases, with 8 bases separating them. The germline V gene has CDR1 MNHNS and CDR2 SASEGT. This CDR3 comprises 13 residues.

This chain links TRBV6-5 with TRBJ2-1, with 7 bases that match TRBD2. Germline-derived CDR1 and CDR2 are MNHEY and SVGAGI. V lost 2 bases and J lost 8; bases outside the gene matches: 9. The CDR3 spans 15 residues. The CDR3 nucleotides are TGTGCCAGCAGTTACGGGCGGGGGTCGGGAGATGAGCAGTTCTTC. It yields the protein CASSYGRGSGDEQFF.

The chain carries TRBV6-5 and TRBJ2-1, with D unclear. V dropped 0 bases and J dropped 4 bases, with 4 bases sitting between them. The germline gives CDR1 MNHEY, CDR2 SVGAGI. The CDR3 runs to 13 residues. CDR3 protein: CASSYSAYNEQFF. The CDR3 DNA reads TGTGCCAGCAGTTACTCGGCTTACAATGAGCAGTTCTTC.

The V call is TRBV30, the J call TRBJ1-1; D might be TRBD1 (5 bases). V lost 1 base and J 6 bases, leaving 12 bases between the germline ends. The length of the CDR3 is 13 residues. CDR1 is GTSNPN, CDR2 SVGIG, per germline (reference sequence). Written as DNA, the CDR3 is TGTGCCTGGAGTGGGGACCGAGGCGCTGAAGCTTTCTTT. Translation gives CAWSGDRGAEAFF.